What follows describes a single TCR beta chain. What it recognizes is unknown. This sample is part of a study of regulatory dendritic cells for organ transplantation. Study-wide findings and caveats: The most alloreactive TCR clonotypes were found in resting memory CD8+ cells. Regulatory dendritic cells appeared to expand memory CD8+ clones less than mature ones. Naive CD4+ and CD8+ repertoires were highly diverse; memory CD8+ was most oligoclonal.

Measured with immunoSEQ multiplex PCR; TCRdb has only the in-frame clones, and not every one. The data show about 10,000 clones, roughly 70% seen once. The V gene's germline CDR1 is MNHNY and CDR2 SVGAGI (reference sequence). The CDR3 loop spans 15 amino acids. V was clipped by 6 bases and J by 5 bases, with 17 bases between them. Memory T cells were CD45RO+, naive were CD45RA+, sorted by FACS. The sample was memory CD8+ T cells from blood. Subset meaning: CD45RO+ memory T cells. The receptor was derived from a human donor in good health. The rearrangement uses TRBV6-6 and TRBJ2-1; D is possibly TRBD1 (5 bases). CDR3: CASSLGWGVHNEQFF. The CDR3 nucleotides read TGTGCCAGCAGCCTAGGGTGGGGCGTTCACAATGAGCAGTTCTTC.